This passage covers 4 T cell receptor beta chains from one sample sequenced in a study of T cells in localized non-small cell lung cancer. Profiled with immunoSEQ multiplex PCR; TCRdb holds only in-frame clones, not every one. The sample lists roughly 30,000 clones; over 85% were seen once. The sequenced sample was peripheral blood, obtained before any cancer treatment. These receptors originate from a woman aged 18 to 55 with stage I lung adenocarcinoma.

This clone was seen a few times. This chain links TRBV11-2 with TRBJ1-2; 11 nucleotides agree with TRBD1. The CDR3 covers 16 residues. V shed 1 base, J shed 8 bases, and the junction held 9 bases outside the gene matches. In germline, CDR1 is SGHAT, CDR2 FQNNGV. The DNA for the CDR3 is TGTGCCAGCAGCTTAGCAGGACAGGGGGCGCCGAAGGGCTACACCTTC. Encoded protein: CASSLAGQGAPKGYTF.

This chain joins TRBV9 and TRBJ2-1; D ambiguous. Per germline, CDR1 SGDLS and CDR2 YYNGEE. This CDR3 spans 13 amino acids. Trimming removed 2 bases at V and 4 bases at J, with 7 bases between. This chain's CDR3 is CASSVDTYNEQFF. The CDR3 region has the DNA TGTGCCAGCAGCGTCGACACGTACAATGAGCAGTTCTTC.

The J gene is TRBJ2-3, the V gene TRBV28; 9 bases match TRBD2. From germline, CDR1 is MDHEN and CDR2 SYDVKM. V lost 3 bases to trimming and J lost 4 bases; unmatched junction nucleotides: 5. The CDR3 spans 15 residues. The CDR3 nucleotides read TGTGCCAGCAGTTTCCCTAGCGGGACTGCAGATACGCAGTATTTT. Translating gives CASSFPSGTADTQYF.

This clone showed up just once. J is TRBJ1-2 and V is TRBV6-5; D not certain. Germline CDR1 MNHEY, CDR2 SVGAGI. The CDR3 sequence is 15 residues long. V lost 0 bases to trimming and J lost 8 bases, with 16 bases between them. The DNA for the CDR3 is TGTGCCAGCAGTTACTCGACGGTGGGCGCGGGGGGCTACACCTTC. Residues: CASSYSTVGAGGYTF.